This T cell receptor beta chain emerged from a study of cytomegalovirus exposure and HLA in healthy donors. The PCR was carried out with 60 Vbeta primers and 13 Jbeta primers. In the study's own analysis: Some 10 million shared chains were among the 80 million or so unique TCR beta chains that a later analysis counted. Sequenced by immunoSEQ multiplex PCR; TCRdb stores in-frame clones only, minus some. That table is the source of V, J and clone size, and D and trimming were worked out from the DNA. The data contain some 150,000 clones, over 75% of them singletons. Germline loops: CDR1 LGHNA, CDR2 YSLEER. The V and J ends lost 0 bases and 1 base, in that order; junction bases with no gene match: 3. This CDR3 comprises 17 residues. With respect to this clone: Antigen specificity is unknown.

General study findings and limits: A few CMV-associated chains were confirmed in vitro to be specific for CMV antigens. In a later analysis, TCR association rates varied by HLA locus: DRB1 most, HLA-C fewest. High specificity and sensitivity for cytomegalovirus status were reported for the classifier.

The source is a female donor in good health and CMV-seronegative. The rearrangement links TRBV4-3 to TRBJ2-2, with TRBD2 identical over 9 bases. The sequenced sample consisted of PBMCs. The CDR3 DNA reads TGCGCCAGCAGCCAAGATCATAGCGGGGGGAACACCGGGGAGCTGTTTTTT. Amino acid sequence: CASSQDHSGGNTGELFF.